The text below deals with one T cell receptor (beta chain). Primers used in a second PCR of about 6 to 11 cycles were a sample-barcoded 5' primer and a J-beta primer mix. TCRdb called the 5' RACE reads again in MiXCR, with one record for every CDR3 protein. The sample yields 980,000 or so distinct CDR3 sequences, 40% to 60% seen once. The data are from a study of blood T cells in healthy people across ages. Losses at the gene ends were 7 bases for V and 4 bases for J; bases not matched to a gene: 10. Germline values: CDR1 MNHEY, CDR2 SMNVEV (reference sequence). This CDR3 has 15 residues. This chain uses TRBV27 with TRBJ1-5; 7 bases agree with TRBD1. Sequencing used blood. The clonotype was recovered from a man under 40 in good health. This chain's CDR3 is CASNPYRDSNQPQHF. The CDR3, as DNA: TGTGCCAGCAATCCCTACCGGGACAGTAATCAGCCCCAGCATTTT.